Listed here are 25 T cell receptor beta chains from one sample, sequenced in a study. TCRdb reprocessed the 5' RACE reads via MiXCR and lists one record per CDR3 protein. The sample contains 62,000 or so distinct CDR3 sequences, roughly 28% of which appear only once. Tregs were sorted as CD4+CD25+CD127-/low cells. Sequenced material: tumor-infiltrating Tregs sorted from the breast tumor. The receptors here all came from a female donor with breast cancer.

This clonotype was picked up a small number of times. The J gene is TRBJ2-3, the V gene TRBV15; no reliable D call. This CDR3 has 15 amino acids. Per the germline V gene, CDR1 is LNHNV and CDR2 is YYDKDF (reference sequence). V gave up 0 bases and J gave up 0 bases, with 7 bases separating them. CDR3 sequence: CATSREVGSTDTQYF. The CDR3 DNA sequence: TGTGCCACCAGCAGAGAAGTGGGCAGCACAGATACGCAGTATTTT.

This clonotype was picked up many times. The gene calls are TRBV12-3 or TRBV12-4 and TRBJ1-4; 9 nucleotides match TRBD1. V trimming: 6 bases; J trimming: 11 bases; junction bases outside the gene matches: 7. This CDR3 is 13 amino acids long. The CDR3 region is CASRAGTGNKLFF. As DNA, the CDR3 is TGTGCCAGCAGGGCCGGGACAGGGAATAAACTGTTTTTT.

This clonotype has at least ten counts. This rearrangement joins TRBV12-3 or TRBV12-4 to TRBJ2-1, with no clear D. The CDR3 length is 13 residues. V lost 7 bases, J lost 0 bases, and 7 bases lay in between. The CDR3 is CASTHSSYNEQFF. In DNA form, the CDR3 reads TGTGCCAGCACCCATAGCTCCTACAATGAGCAGTTCTTC.

Concerning this clonotype: An end of the junction does not agree with germline; a read error may underlie this. The CDR3 coding sequence is TGTGACAGCTCACCAGGGAACAGGCAAGAGACCCAGTACTTC. This translates into CDSSPGNRQETQYF. V and J are TRBV18 and TRBJ2-5; tentative D call: TRBD1 (5 bases). Germline assignment: CDR1 KGHSH and CDR2 LQKENI. This CDR3 comprises 14 residues.

As for this clonotype: At one boundary the junction diverges from the germline segment, which might be a read error. The chain uses TRBV7-2 and TRBJ1-1; unclear D gene. The CDR3 runs to 15 residues. Per the germline V gene, CDR1 is SGHTA and CDR2 is FQGNSA. For the CDR3, the DNA is TGTGCCGGCAGCCTCCGCCCCACCGGGGACACTGAAGCTTTCTTT. It yields the protein CAGSLRPTGDTEAFF.

This clonotype appeared a few times. The chain combines TRBV4-2 with TRBJ2-5, with TRBD2 matching 7 bases. V was pared by 3 bases and J by 5 bases, with 12 bases of the junction left unmatched. CDR3 length equals 16 residues. Germline V gene lookup returns CDR1 LGHNA and CDR2 YNFKEQ. The CDR3 DNA sequence: TGTGCCAGCAGCCATGGGGAGTTTCGCGGGAGCGAGACCCAGTACTTC. This gives the protein CASSHGEFRGSETQYF.

This clonotype has more than one count but fewer than ten. Sequence at one end of the junction differs from germline and may be a read error. V and J are TRBV9 and TRBJ2-1; possibly TRBD2 for D (6 bases). The CDR3 length is 14 residues. Germline V gives CDR1 SGDLS, CDR2 YYNGEE. The CDR3 is CASSVSGTYNEQLF. CDR3 coding DNA: TGTGCCAGCAGCGTTAGCGGTACCTACAATGAGCAGCTCTTC. The full variable domain, rest sourced from reference TRBV9 and TRBJ2-1, is DSGVTQTPKHLITATGQRVTLRCSPRSGDLSVYWYQQSLDQGLQFLIQYYNGEERAKGNILERFSAQQFPDLHSELNLSSLELGDSALYFCASSVSGTYNEQLFGPGTRLTVL.

This clonotype was recorded at least ten times. V gene TRBV2 combines with J gene TRBJ1-2; a weak D match, TRBD1 (5 bases). CDR3 length: 14 residues. V lost 5 bases and J 5 bases, leaving 15 bases between the germline ends. Germline V gives CDR1 SNHLY, CDR2 FYNNEI. The CDR3 bases are TGTGCCAGCAGTTCCCGCAGAGACAGTTATGGCTACACCTTC. Translation: CASSSRRDSYGYTF. Variable domain in full (rest from reference TRBV2 and TRBJ1-2): EPEVTQTPSHQVTQMGQEVILRCVPISNHLYFYWYRQILGQKVEFLVSFYNNEISEKSEIFDDQFSVERPDGSNFTLKIRSTKLEDSAMYFCASSSRRDSYGYTFGSGTRLTVV.

Turning to this clonotype: A read error may account for a junction end that differs from germline. The chain couples TRBV11-3 to TRBJ1-3; 8 bases are shared with TRBD1. The CDR3 runs 13 residues. Per germline, CDR1 SGHNT and CDR2 YENEEA. The CDR3 here is CASSTGVGNTVYF. The CDR3 nucleotides are TGTGCCAGCTCGACAGGGGTAGGAAACACCGTATATTTT.

The chain recombines TRBV6-6 with TRBJ1-6; D is perhaps TRBD1 (6 bases). Germline assignment: CDR1 MNHNY and CDR2 SVGAGI (reference sequence). CDR3 size: 14 residues. Trimming took 5 bases from V and 7 from J, leaving 12 bases between them. As DNA, the CDR3 is TGTGCCAGCAGTGATCAGGGGATGAATTCACCCCTCCACTTT. Protein product: CASSDQGMNSPLHF.

This clonotype was observed a handful of times. V and J are TRBV20-1 and TRBJ1-1; D perhaps matches TRBD1 (6 bases). The CDR3 covers 12 residues. Trimming took 0 bases from V and 14 from J, leaving 16 bases between them. The germline gives CDR1 DFQATT, CDR2 SNEGSKA (reference sequence). The CDR3 DNA reads as TGCAGTGCTAGAGATCGTCAAACCAGGGGATTCTTT. It specifies CSARDRQTRGFF.

The chain uses TRBV10-3 and TRBJ2-3, with D tentatively TRBD1 or TRBD2 (5 bases each). Germline loops: CDR1 ENHRY, CDR2 SYGVKD. The length of the CDR3 is 13 residues. V lost 10 bases and J lost 2, with 13 bases in between. CDR3 DNA sequence: TGTGCCACCCGGGACCCAGTCACAGATACGCAGTATTTT. It specifies CATRDPVTDTQYF.

This clonotype was seen once. It may be a read error: a sequence one base away is much more abundant. A read error is likely, as this CDR3 ends without the conserved phenylalanine or tryptophan. The chain recombines TRBV5-1 with TRBJ2-5; 10 positions agree with TRBD2. The CDR3 runs to 16 residues. V was pared by 0 bases and J by 5 bases, with 7 bases of the junction left unmatched. From germline, CDR1 is SGHRS and CDR2 YFSETQ. CDR3 DNA sequence: TGCGCCAGCAGCTTGGTAGCGGGGGGCCCCGAGGAGACCCAGTACCTC. Amino acid sequence: CASSLVAGGPEETQYL.

The V and J genes are TRBV2 and TRBJ2-1; no clear D gene. The germline V and J ends were trimmed by 8 bases and 5 bases, with 4 bases remaining between them. The CDR3 has 10 residues. Germline CDR1 reads SNHLY; CDR2 reads FYNNEI. The CDR3 coding sequence is TGTGCCAGCGACGACAATGAGCAGTTCTTC. This sequence encodes CASDDNEQFF.

Of note for this clonotype: Being one base from a much bigger clone, this may be a read error. The V gene is TRBV7-3, the J gene TRBJ2-1; TRBD2 agrees at 10 bases. The CDR3 has 18 amino acids. V shed 5 bases, J shed 7 bases, and the junction held 17 bases outside the gene matches. From germline, CDR1 is SGHTA and CDR2 FQGTGA. In DNA form, the CDR3 reads TGTGCCAGCAGCGCCCGACCGGGACTAGCGAGAGTAGTAAATGAGCAGTTCTTC. Translation gives CASSARPGLARVVNEQFF.

The table lists this clonotype with many counts. V usage is TRBV4-2 and J usage is TRBJ2-2; D possibly corresponds to TRBD2 (7 bases). This CDR3 comprises 15 residues. The ends were cut back, 5 bases at V and 1 base at J, with 11 bases in the middle. Germline V lookup: CDR1 LGHNA, CDR2 YNFKEQ. The CDR3 is CASSSGGLNTGELFF. Here the CDR3 DNA reads TGTGCCAGCAGCTCGGGGGGCCTGAACACCGGGGAGCTGTTTTTT.

The chain links TRBV4-1 to TRBJ1-1; D is unclear. The CDR3 runs 16 residues. Trimming removed 2 bases at V and 3 bases at J, with 16 bases between. Germline V gene lookup returns CDR1 MGHRA and CDR2 YSYEKL. The CDR3 coding sequence is TGCGCCAGCAGCCAACTCCTGCTAGATTGGGACACTGAAGCTTTCTTT. Protein product: CASSQLLLDWDTEAFF.

This clonotype turned up a few times. The chain employs TRBV6-2 or TRBV6-3 and TRBJ1-1; the match to TRBD1 covers 10 bases. V lost 7 bases to trimming and J lost 5 bases; unmatched junction nucleotides: 10. The CDR3 loop spans 15 amino acids. Germline CDR1 is MNHEY and CDR2 is SVGEGT. In nucleotides, the CDR3 is TGTGCCAGCATCGTTCCGGACAGGGGGTATACTGAAGCTTTCTTT. Its protein is CASIVPDRGYTEAFF.

This clonotype was counted at least ten times. The rearrangement joins TRBV5-1 to TRBJ1-3; no clear D gene. Germline CDR1 is SGHRS and CDR2 is YFSETQ. This CDR3 spans 13 amino acids. Trimming removed 4 bases at V and 0 bases at J, with 5 bases between. The CDR3: CASSLGSGNTIYF. DNA of the CDR3: TGCGCCAGCAGCCTTGGCTCTGGAAACACCATATATTTT.

The rearrangement joins TRBV7-2 to TRBJ2-5; the D is unclear. The CDR3 is made up of 14 amino acids. The germline gives CDR1 SGHTA, CDR2 FQGNSA. Trimming took 5 bases from V and 2 from J, leaving 12 bases between them. CDR3 in amino acids: CASSLDLSQETQYF. The CDR3 DNA follows: TGTGCCAGCAGCCTCGACCTTAGTCAAGAGACCCAGTACTTC.

This chain links TRBV11-2 with TRBJ1-6; 9 nucleotides line up with TRBD1. Germline CDR1 SGHAT, CDR2 FQNNGV. The CDR3 is 16 amino acids. V was pared by 1 base and J by 6 bases, with 4 bases of the junction left unmatched. The CDR3 protein is CASSLGPDRGNSPLHF. The CDR3 coding sequence is TGTGCCAGCAGCTTAGGACCGGACAGGGGTAATTCACCCCTCCACTTT.

The chain carries TRBV12-3 or TRBV12-4 and TRBJ2-7; 7 positions match TRBD1. Trimming cost V 0 bases and J 7 bases; bases outside gene matches: 6. CDR3 length: 14 amino acids. For the CDR3, the DNA is TGTGCCAGCAGTTTAGCTGACAGGGTAGGGGAGCAGTACTTC. Translation gives CASSLADRVGEQYF.

This clonotype has at least ten counts. This sequence joins TRBV7-3 and TRBJ1-5; TRBD1 matches at 8 bases. The CDR3 consists of 15 residues. The germline V gene has CDR1 SGHTA and CDR2 FQGTGA. Trimming removed 3 bases from V and 5 bases from J; junction bases left unmatched: 6. CDR3 sequence reads: CASSLDYRGYQPQHF. The CDR3 DNA sequence: TGTGCCAGCAGCTTGGACTACAGGGGGTATCAGCCCCAGCATTTT.

This clonotype has only a few counts. The chain carries TRBV11-2 and TRBJ2-1; no firm D call. Germline CDR1 SGHAT, CDR2 FQNNGV. V was clipped by 1 base and J by 3 bases, with 10 bases between them. The CDR3 runs to 15 residues. In DNA form, the CDR3 reads TGTGCCAGCAGCTTAGCGAACGCCCTCTACAATGAGCAGTTCTTC. It codes for CASSLANALYNEQFF.

V gene TRBV18 combines with J gene TRBJ1-1, with TRBD1 matching 9 bases. The CDR3 runs to 14 residues. V was pared by 5 bases and J by 6 bases, with 7 bases of the junction left unmatched. CDR1 and CDR2 (germline): KGHSH, LQKENI. CDR3 coding DNA: TGTGCCAGCTCAATCAACAGGGGGCAGGCTGAAGCTTTCTTT. Translation gives CASSINRGQAEAFF.